This T cell receptor beta chain was sequenced during a study of shared clonotypes between healthy human individuals. The study's findings and limits: The study sampled only blood, and tissue repertoires likely differ.

Libraries were prepared by immunoSEQ multiplex PCR; TCRdb keeps only in-frame clonotypes and omits some of them. The sample lists around 2.5 million clones; approximately 94% were seen once. CDR3 length equals 16 residues. The V gene's germline CDR1 is LGHNA and CDR2 YSLEER. The V end lost 7 bases, the J end lost 0 bases, and 15 bases lay between the germline ends. This clone came up once. Its antigen remains unidentified. The sequence derives from a man aged 18 to 29 in good health. Some clones in this sample may be carry-over from other donors' samples. The sample comprised naive CD4+ T cells from PBMCs. Subset indicated: CD45RA+ positively selected. The chain links TRBV4-3 to TRBJ2-2; no definite D call. CDR3 DNA: TGCGCCAGCAAAAGACACGTAGGCTCGAACACCGGGGAGCTGTTTTTT. It is translated as CASKRHVGSNTGELFF.